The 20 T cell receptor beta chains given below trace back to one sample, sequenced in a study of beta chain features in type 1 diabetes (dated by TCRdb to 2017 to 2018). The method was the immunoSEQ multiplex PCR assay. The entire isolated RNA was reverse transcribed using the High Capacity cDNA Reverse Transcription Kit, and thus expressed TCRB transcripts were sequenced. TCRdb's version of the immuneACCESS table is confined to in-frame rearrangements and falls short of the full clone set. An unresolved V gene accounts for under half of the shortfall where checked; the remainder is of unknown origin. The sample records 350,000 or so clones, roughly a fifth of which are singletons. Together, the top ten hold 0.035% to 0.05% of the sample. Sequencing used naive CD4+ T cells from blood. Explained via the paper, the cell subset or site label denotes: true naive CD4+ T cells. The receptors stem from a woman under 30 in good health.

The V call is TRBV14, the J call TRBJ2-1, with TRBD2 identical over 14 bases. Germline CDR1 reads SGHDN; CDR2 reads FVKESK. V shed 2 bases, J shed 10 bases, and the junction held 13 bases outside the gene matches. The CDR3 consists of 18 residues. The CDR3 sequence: CASSQRTSGRLAVLEQFF. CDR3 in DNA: TGTGCCAGCAGCCAACGGACTAGCGGGAGGCTAGCTGTGCTAGAGCAGTTCTTC.

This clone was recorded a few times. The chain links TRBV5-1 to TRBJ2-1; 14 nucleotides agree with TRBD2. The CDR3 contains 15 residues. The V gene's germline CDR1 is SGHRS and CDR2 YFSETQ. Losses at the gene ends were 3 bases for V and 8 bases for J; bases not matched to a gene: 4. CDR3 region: CASSSGLAGDHEQFF. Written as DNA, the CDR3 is TGCGCCAGCAGCTCGGGACTAGCGGGAGATCATGAGCAGTTCTTC. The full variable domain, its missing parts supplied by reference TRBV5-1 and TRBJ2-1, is KAGVTQTPRYLIKTRGQQVTLSCSPISGHRSVSWYQQTPGQGLQFLFEYFSETQRNKGNFPGRFSGRQFSNSRSEMNVSTLELGDSALYLCASSSGLAGDHEQFFGPGTRLTVL.

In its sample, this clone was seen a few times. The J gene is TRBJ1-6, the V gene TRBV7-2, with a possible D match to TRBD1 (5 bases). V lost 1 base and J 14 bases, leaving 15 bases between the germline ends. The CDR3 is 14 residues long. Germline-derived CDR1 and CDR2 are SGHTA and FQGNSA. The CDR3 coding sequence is TGTGCCAGCAGCTTAGGCAGGGCCCCCTGGGCCCTCCACTTT. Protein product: CASSLGRAPWALHF.

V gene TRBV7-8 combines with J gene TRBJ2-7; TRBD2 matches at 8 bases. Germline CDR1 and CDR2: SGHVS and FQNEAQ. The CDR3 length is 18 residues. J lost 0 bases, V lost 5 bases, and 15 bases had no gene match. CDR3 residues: CASSPSRIAGISSYEQYF. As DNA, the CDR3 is TGTGCCAGCAGCCCGTCTCGGATAGCGGGGATCAGCTCCTACGAGCAGTACTTC.

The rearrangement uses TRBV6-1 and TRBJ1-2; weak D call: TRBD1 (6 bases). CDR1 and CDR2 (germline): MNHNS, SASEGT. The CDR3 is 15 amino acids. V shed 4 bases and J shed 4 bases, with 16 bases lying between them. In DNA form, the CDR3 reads TGTGCCAGCAGTGCCCCCGGACAGTTCGTCTATGGCTACACCTTC. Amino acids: CASSAPGQFVYGYTF.

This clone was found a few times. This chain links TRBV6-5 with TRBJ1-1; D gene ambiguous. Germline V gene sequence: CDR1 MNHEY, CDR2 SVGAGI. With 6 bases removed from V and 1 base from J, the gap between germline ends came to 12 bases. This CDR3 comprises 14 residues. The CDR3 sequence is CASRRETKNTEAFF. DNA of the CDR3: TGTGCCAGCAGAAGGGAGACAAAGAACACTGAAGCTTTCTTT.

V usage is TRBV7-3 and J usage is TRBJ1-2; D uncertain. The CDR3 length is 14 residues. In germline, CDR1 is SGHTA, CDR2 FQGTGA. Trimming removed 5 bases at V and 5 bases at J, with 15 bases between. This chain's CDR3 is CASSPGEVVYGYTF. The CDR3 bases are TGTGCCAGCAGCCCCGGGGAGGTAGTGTATGGCTACACCTTC.

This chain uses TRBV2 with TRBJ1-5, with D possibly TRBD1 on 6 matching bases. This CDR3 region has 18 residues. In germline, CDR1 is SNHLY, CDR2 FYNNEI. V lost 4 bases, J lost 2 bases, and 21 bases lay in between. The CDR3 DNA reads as TGTGCCAGCAGTGCAAACCCCGGACAGTCGAGAGGCAATCAGCCCCAGCATTTT. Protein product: CASSANPGQSRGNQPQHF.

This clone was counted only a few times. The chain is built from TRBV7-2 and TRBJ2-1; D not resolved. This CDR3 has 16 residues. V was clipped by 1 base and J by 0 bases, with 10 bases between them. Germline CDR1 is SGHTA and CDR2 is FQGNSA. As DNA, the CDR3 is TGTGCCAGCAGCTTAGATTTGCGGAGCTCCTACAATGAGCAGTTCTTC. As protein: CASSLDLRSSYNEQFF.

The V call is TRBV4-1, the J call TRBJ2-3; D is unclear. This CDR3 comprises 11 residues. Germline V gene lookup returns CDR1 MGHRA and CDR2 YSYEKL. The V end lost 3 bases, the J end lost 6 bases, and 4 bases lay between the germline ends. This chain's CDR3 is CASSHLDTQYF. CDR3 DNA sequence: TGCGCCAGCAGCCACCTGGATACGCAGTATTTT.

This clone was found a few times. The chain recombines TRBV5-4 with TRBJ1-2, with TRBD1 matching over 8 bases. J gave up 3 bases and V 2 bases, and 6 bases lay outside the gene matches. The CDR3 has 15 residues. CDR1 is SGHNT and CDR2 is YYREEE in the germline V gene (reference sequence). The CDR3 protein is CASSLRQGKDYGYTF. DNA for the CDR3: TGTGCCAGCAGCTTAAGACAGGGGAAGGACTATGGCTACACCTTC.

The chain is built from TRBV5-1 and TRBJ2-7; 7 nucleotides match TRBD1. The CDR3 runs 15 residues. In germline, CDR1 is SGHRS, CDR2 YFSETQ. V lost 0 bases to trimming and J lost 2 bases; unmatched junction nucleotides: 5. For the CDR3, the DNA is TGCGCCAGCAGCTTGGAAGGGACAGCTACCTACGAGCAGTACTTC. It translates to CASSLEGTATYEQYF.

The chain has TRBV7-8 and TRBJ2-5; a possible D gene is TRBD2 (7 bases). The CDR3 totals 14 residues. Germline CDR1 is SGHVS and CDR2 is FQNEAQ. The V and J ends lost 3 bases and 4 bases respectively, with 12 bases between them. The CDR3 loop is CASSFGGAGETQYF. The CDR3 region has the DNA TGTGCCAGCAGCTTTGGGGGGGCTGGAGAGACCCAGTACTTC.

The CDR3 sequence: CASSLGRDFLYEQYF. The CDR3 DNA reads TGCGCCAGCAGCTTGGGCAGGGACTTCCTCTACGAGCAGTACTTC. The V call is TRBV5-1, the J call TRBJ2-7; a weak D match, TRBD2 (6 bases). The CDR3 totals 15 residues. V lost 0 bases, J lost 3 bases, and 13 bases lay in between. Germline V gives CDR1 SGHRS, CDR2 YFSETQ.

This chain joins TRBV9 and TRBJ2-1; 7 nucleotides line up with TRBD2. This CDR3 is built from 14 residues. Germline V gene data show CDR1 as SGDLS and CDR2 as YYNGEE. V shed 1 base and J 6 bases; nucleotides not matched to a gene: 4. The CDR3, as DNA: TGTGCCAGCAGCGTATCGAGCGGGGCCAATGAGCAGTTCTTC. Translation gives CASSVSSGANEQFF.

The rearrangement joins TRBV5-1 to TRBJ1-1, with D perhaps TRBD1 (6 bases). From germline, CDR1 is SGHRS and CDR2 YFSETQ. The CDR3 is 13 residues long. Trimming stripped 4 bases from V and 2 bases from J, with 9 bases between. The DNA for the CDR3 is TGCGCCAGCAGCATGGACAGAAACACTGAAGCTTTCTTT. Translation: CASSMDRNTEAFF.

CDR3 sequence reads: CASSEQGDQPQHF. The CDR3 coding sequence is TGTGCCAGCTCAGAACAGGGGGATCAGCCCCAGCATTTT. The rearrangement uses TRBV18 and TRBJ1-5, with TRBD1 matching over 8 bases. CDR3 length: 13 residues. Germline V lookup: CDR1 KGHSH, CDR2 LQKENI. Trimming cost V 5 bases and J 5 bases; bases outside gene matches: 2.

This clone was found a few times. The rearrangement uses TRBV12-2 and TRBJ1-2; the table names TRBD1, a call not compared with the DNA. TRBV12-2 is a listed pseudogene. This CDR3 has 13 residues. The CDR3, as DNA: TGTGCAAGTCGCTTAGCGGGCAGGGATGGCTACACCTTC. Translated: CASRLAGRDGYTF.

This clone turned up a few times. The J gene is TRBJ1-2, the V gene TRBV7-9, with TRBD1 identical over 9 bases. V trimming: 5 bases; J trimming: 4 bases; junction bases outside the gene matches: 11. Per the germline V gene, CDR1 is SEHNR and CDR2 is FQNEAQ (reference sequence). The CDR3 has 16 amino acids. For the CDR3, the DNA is TGTGCCAGCAGCCACCCCATGACAGGGGGTCTCTATGGCTACACCTTC. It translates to CASSHPMTGGLYGYTF.

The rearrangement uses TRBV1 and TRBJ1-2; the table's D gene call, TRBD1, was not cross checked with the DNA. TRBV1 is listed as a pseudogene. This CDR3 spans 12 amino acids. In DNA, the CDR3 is TGCACCAGCAGACAGGGGGCCTGTGGCTACACCTTC. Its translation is CTSRQGACGYTF.